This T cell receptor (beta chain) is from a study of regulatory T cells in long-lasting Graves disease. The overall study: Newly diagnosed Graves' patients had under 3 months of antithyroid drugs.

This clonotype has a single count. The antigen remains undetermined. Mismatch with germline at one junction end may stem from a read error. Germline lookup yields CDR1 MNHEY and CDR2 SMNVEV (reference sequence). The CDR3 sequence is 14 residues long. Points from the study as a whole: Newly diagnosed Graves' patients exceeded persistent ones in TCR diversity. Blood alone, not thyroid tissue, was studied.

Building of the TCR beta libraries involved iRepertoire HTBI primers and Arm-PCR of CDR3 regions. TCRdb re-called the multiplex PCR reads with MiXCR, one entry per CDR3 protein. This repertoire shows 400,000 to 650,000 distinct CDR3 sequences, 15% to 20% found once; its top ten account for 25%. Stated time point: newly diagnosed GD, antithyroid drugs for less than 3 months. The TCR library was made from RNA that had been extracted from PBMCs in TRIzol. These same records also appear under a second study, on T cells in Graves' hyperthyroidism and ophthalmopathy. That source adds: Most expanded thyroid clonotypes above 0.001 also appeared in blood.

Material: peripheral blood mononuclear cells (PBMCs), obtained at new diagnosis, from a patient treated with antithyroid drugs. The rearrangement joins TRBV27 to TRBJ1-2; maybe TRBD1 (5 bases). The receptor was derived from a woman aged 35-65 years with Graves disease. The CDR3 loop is CASTLRRGPYDYTF. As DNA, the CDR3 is TGTGCCAGCACCCTCCGAAGGGGCCCATATGACTACACCTTC.